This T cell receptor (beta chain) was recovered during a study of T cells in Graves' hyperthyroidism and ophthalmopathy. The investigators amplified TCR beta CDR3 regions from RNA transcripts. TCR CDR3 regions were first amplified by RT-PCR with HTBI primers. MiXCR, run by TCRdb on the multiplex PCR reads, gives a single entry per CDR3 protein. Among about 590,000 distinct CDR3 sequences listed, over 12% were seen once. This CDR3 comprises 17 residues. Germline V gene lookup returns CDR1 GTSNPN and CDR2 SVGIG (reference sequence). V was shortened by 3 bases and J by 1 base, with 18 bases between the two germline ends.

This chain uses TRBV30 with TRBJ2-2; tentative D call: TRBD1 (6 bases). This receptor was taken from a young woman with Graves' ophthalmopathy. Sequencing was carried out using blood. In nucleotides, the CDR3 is TGTGCCTGGAGGTTTCGCCGGAGGACAGTGAACACCGGGGAGCTGTTTTTT. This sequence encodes CAWRFRRRTVNTGELFF. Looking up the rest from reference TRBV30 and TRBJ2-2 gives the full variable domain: SQTIHQWPATLVQPVGSPLSLECTVEGTSNPNLYWYRQAAGRGLQLLFYSVGIGQISSEVPQNLSASRPQDRQFILSSKKLLLSDSGFYLCAWRFRRRTVNTGELFFGEGSRLTVL.